This T cell receptor (beta chain) emerged from a study of identical twins (dated by TCRdb to between 2015 and 2016). About the investigation overall: To test whether fetal clonotypes persist, this study deep-sequenced TCR alpha and beta repertoires from monozygotic twins, from unrelated adults of various ages, and from cord blood. To rule out contamination, replicate twin experiments were performed at different times with different library preparation protocols.

The trim is 2 bases for V and 5 bases for J, with a gap of 16 bases between the germline ends. From the germline V gene (reference sequence), CDR1 is SGHKS and CDR2 is YYEKEE. Spanning cysteine to phenylalanine, the CDR3 consists of 15 amino acids. Only CDR3 DNA remains: 45 bases, in frame from the first base. Broad study findings and their caveats: Abundant cord blood beta clonotypes carried fewer insertions; young adult naive repertoires showed a weaker similar trend, while memory repertoires showed none. Invariant T cells such as MAIT and iNKT could partly confound zero-insertion analyses, although diverse VJ usage argued against such confounding for most clonotypes. In monozygotic twins, recombination models systematically underestimated out-of-frame TCR alpha sharing, but the models matched the sharing seen between unrelated individuals. Compared with coincidental sharing between unrelated individuals, out-of-frame TCR alpha sequences shared between twins showed an excess of sequences with low generation probability. Excess twin sharing in beta out-of-frame sequences was weaker because fewer shared sequences lowered the signal-to-noise ratio. Because the same donors could not be followed over many years, the conclusions relied on cross-sectional statistical analysis.

Library preparation employed 5' RACE. The data were produced on an Illumina HiSeq 2000. A universal primer binding site was added through template switching, and the final cDNA carried a unique molecular identifier so that TCR cDNA molecules could be counted accurately. Specific primers in the conserved constant-segment region were used to synthesize first-strand cDNA for TCR alpha and beta chains. To control for contamination, every cDNA library was double barcoded, receiving both a SMART-Mk sample barcode and Illumina barcodes. TruSeq adapter sequences, together with Illumina sample barcodes, were added in two successive PCR steps. TCR alpha and beta cDNA libraries were sequenced on the Illumina HiSeq platform with custom primers. The authors processed their data as follows. Unique molecular identifiers were extracted from raw reads with MiGEC, and CDR3 positions were determined with MiXCR. Recombination models were inferred per individual with the repgenHMM and IGoR tools using an EM algorithm. The tcR package in R was used for shared clonotype analysis, with sharing normalized by the product of cloneset sizes. To study raw recombination free of thymic and clonal selection effects, out-of-frame nonproductive sequences were analyzed. TCRdb redid the processing of the public reads, applying fastp at Q25 and MiXCR, and retained in-frame beta chains. Each record represents a unique CDR3 protein, reported with the most common genes and DNA among its rows. The V and J calls, along with clone size, are taken from TCRdb and not from the paper's own processing. This sample is represented by hundreds of thousands of distinct CDR3 sequences; around 6% of them were singletons. Jointly, the top ten make up approximately 1.6% of the sample.

Only healthy Caucasian donors were included. The researchers also sequenced three unrelated adults who were not twins: a male aged 18 to 29, a male aged 50 to 59, and a female aged 50 to 59. Miltenyi CD45RO+ enrichment and human naive T-cell isolation kits were used to isolate memory (CD45RO+) and naive T cells from PBMC. The sample holds a few counts of this clonotype. Its antigen has not been determined. No base quality values were provided; no much bigger clone lies one nucleotide off. What was sequenced was naive T cells sorted from blood. The cell subset or site tag for this specimen amounts to: cells isolated with a human naive T-cell isolation kit. The TCR comes from a man aged 18 to 35 in good health. The chain uses TRBV5-5 and TRBJ1-1; TRBD1 is a possible D gene, resting on 6 matching bases. The nucleotides are TGTGCCAGCAGCTTCATGAGTAGGGGGGGGACTGAAGCTTTCTTT. The translation is CASSFMSRGGTEAFF.